This T cell receptor (beta chain) appears in the sequencing data of a study of T cells in Graves' hyperthyroidism and ophthalmopathy. TCR beta CDR3 regions were amplified from RNA. The primer set for the first-round RT-PCR of the TCR CDR3 was HTBI. TCRdb fed the multiplex PCR reads into MiXCR, producing one record per CDR3 protein. The table records 300,000 to 450,000 distinct CDR3 sequences, approximately 18% of them present only once. The germline CDR1 and CDR2 sequences are SGHKS and YYEKEE (reference sequence). This CDR3 has 16 amino acids. The V gene end was trimmed by 0 bases and the J gene end by 7 bases; junction bases not matched to a gene: 10.

The clonotype was recovered from a woman aged 25 to 39 with Graves' hyperthyroidism that later progressed to Graves' ophthalmopathy. The chain joins TRBV5-5 to TRBJ2-7, with 10 bases aligning to TRBD1. Material: blood. The CDR3, as DNA: TGTGCCAGCAGCTTGGCCCTGGGACAGGGGTTAAGGGAGCAGTACTTC. It translates to CASSLALGQGLREQYF.